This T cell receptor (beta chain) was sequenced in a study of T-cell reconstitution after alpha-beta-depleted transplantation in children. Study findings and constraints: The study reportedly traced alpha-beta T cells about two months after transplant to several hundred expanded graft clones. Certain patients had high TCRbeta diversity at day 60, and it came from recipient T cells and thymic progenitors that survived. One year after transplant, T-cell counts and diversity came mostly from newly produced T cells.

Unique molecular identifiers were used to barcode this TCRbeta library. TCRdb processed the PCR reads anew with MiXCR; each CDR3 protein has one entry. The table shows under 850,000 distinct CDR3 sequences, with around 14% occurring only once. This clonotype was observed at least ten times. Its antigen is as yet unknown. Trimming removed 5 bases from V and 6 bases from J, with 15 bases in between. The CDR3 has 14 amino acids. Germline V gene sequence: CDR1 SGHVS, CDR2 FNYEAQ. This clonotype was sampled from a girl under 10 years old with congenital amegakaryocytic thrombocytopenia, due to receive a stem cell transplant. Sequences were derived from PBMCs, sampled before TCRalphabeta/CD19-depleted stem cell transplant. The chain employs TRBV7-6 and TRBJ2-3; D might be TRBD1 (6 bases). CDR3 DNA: TGTGCCAGCAGCATGGGGACAACGGGCGATACGCAGTATTTT. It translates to CASSMGTTGDTQYF.